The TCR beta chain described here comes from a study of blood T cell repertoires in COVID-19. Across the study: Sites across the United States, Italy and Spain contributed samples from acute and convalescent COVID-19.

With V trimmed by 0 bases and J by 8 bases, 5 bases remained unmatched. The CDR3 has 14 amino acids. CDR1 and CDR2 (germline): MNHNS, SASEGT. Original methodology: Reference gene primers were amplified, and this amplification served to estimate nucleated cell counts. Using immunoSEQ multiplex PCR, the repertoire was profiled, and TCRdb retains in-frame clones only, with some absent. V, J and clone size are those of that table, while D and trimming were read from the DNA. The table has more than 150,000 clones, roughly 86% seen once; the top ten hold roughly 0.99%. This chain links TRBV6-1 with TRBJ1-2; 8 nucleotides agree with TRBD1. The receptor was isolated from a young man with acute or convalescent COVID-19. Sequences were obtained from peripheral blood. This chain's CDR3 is CASSEALTGGGYTF. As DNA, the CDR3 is TGTGCCAGCAGTGAAGCGCTTACAGGGGGAGGCTACACCTTC.